The 14 T cell receptor beta chains reported below all come from one sample, sequenced in a study of T cells in women clearing cervical HPV infection. The protocol was immunoSEQ multiplex PCR, while the TCRdb copy is restricted to in-frame clones and leaves out a portion. The sample totals approximately 30,000 clones; its top ten clones hold 3% to 4%. Sequenced: blood buffy coat. These receptors were collected from a woman aged 18 to 75 with a cervical HPV16 infection that either progressed to CIN3+ or cleared (not recorded which).

Note on this clone: The observed sequence ends 3 residues before the CDR3 terminus, with the missing tail filled in from the germline J gene. This rearrangement joins TRBV20-1 to TRBJ2-5; D not resolved. The CDR3 consists of 12 residues. Germline lookup yields CDR1 DFQATT and CDR2 SNEGSKA (reference sequence). The CDR3: CSAQTDTDTQYF. The DNA read from the CDR3 is TGCAGTGCCCAAACCGACACAGATACC.

Note on this clone: The read comes to an end 3 residues before the CDR3 does, leaving the germline J gene to fill in the end. The chain links TRBV2 to TRBJ1-4, with D uncertain. V shed 10 bases and J shed 8 bases, with 23 bases lying between them. The germline V gene encodes CDR1 SNHLY and CDR2 FYNNEI. This CDR3 region has 15 residues. The covered CDR3 bases are TGTGCCACCTCATGGGTTCAGACCACGGGGGAAAAA. Its protein is CATSWVQTTGEK. From start to end, the CDR3 is CATSWVQTTGEKLFF.

Note on this clone: Coverage ceases 3 residues before the CDR3 finishes, and the germline J gene fills in the end. The rearrangement uses TRBV7-9 and TRBJ1-2; no definite D call. Germline CDR1 SEHNR, CDR2 FQNEAQ (reference sequence). V lost 1 base and J 4 bases, leaving 7 bases between the germline ends. This CDR3 has 13 residues. CDR3 DNA, as far as it was read: TGTGCCAGCAGCTTAGACTTTAGCTATGGC. Encoded protein: CASSLDFSYG. The complete CDR3 sequence is CASSLDFSYGYTF.

Points on this clone: Read data end 3 residues before the CDR3 end; the end is taken from the germline J gene. This chain links TRBV7-8 with TRBJ2-5, with no clear D. CDR3 length equals 14 residues. V was trimmed by 2 bases and J by 3 bases, leaving 10 bases between them. The V gene's germline CDR1 is SGHVS and CDR2 FQNEAQ. Partial CDR3 DNA: TGTGCCAGCAGCTTAAATCCATCGGAAGAGACC. Protein sequence: CASSLNPSEET. The entire CDR3 sequence reads CASSLNPSEETQYF.

With respect to this clone: The read ends 3 residues early relative to the CDR3; the germline J gene fills the gap. The rearrangement joins TRBV20-1 to TRBJ2-6, with 10 bases that match TRBD1. Trimming removed 5 bases from V and 5 bases from J; junction bases left unmatched: 12. The CDR3 is 17 amino acids. Germline-derived CDR1 and CDR2 are DFQATT and SNEGSKA (reference sequence). CDR3 DNA, as far as it was read: TGCAGTGCTGGGACAGGGGTCTATAGCTCCAGGGCCAACGTC. This encodes CSAGTGVYSSRANV. The entire CDR3 is CSAGTGVYSSRANVLTF.

As concerns this clone: The missing CDR3 end, 3 residues past where the read stops, is filled in from the germline J gene. The V and J genes are TRBV5-3 and TRBJ2-3; TRBD2 matches at 14 bases. TRBV5-3 falls under the ORF class, with uncertain function. The CDR3 is 17 residues long. With 0 bases clipped from V and 4 bases from J, the junction kept 4 bases outside the gene matches. The part of the CDR3 DNA that was read is TGTGCCAGAAGCTTGGAGGGACTAGCGGGAGATGCAGATACG. Protein product: CARSLEGLAGDADT. The full-length CDR3 reads as CARSLEGLAGDADTQYF.

A note on this clone: From the germline J gene comes the end of the CDR3, since the read stops 3 residues before it. The chain employs TRBV7-8 and TRBJ2-2, with D possibly being TRBD2 (5 bases). From germline, CDR1 is SGHVS and CDR2 FQNEAQ. This CDR3 contains 15 residues. The V and J ends lost 2 bases and 1 base respectively, with 8 bases between them. The sequenced part of the CDR3 DNA is TGTGCCAGCAGCTTAAGGACTCAGAACACCGGGGAG. It translates to CASSLRTQNTGE. From start to end, the CDR3 is CASSLRTQNTGELFF.

Regarding this clone: The observed sequence ends 3 residues before the CDR3 terminus, with the missing tail filled in from the germline J gene. This chain links TRBV11-2 with TRBJ1-4; tentatively, D is TRBD1 (6 bases). V lost 5 bases and J 8 bases, leaving 18 bases between the germline ends. The CDR3 is 15 residues long. Germline assignment: CDR1 SGHAT and CDR2 FQNNGV. Incomplete CDR3 DNA: TGTGCCAGCAGCCATGGCACAGGGATGAAGGAAAAA. The encoded protein is CASSHGTGMKEK. The complete CDR3 reads CASSHGTGMKEKLFF.

Worth noting for this clone: The CDR3 goes on 3 residues after the read ends, and that part is filled in from the germline J gene. The chain combines TRBV19 with TRBJ1-3; no clear D gene. The germline gives CDR1 LNHDA, CDR2 SQIVND (reference sequence). This CDR3 has 15 amino acids. V was pared by 5 bases and J by 0 bases, with 11 bases between. CDR3 DNA, as far as it was read: TGTGCCAGTAGTGAGGTCGCGGACTCTGGAAACACC. The encoded protein is CASSEVADSGNT. The entire CDR3 protein reads CASSEVADSGNTIYF.

A remark on this clone: The read gets to within 3 residues of the CDR3 end, and the germline J gene fills in the rest. The rearrangement links TRBV29-1 to TRBJ2-3; 7 positions match TRBD1. Germline CDR1 is SQVTM and CDR2 is ANQGSEA. Losses at the gene ends were 5 bases for V and 0 bases for J; bases not matched to a gene: 11. The CDR3 is made up of 16 amino acids. The CDR3 bases that were read are TGCAGCGTTAAATACAGGGGACCTTCCAGCACAGATACG. It translates to CSVKYRGPSSTDT. The entire CDR3 sequence reads CSVKYRGPSSTDTQYF.

About this clone itself: The CDR3 is cut off 3 residues early in the read; its end comes from the germline J gene. The rearrangement uses TRBV30 and TRBJ1-5; 8 nucleotides line up with TRBD1. Germline V lookup: CDR1 GTSNPN, CDR2 SVGIG (reference sequence). V gave up 0 bases and J gave up 7 bases; unmatched junction bases: 11. The CDR3 runs to 16 residues. The CDR3 region is CAWSVPGGTGQQPQHF. The sequenced CDR3 bases are TGTGCCTGGAGTGTACCTGGCGGGACAGGTCAACAGCCC.

Concerning this clone: The DNA ends 3 residues before the CDR3 does, and the rest of the CDR3 is filled in from the germline J gene. The V and J genes are TRBV15 and TRBJ2-3, with TRBD1 identical over 8 bases. Germline V CDR1 and CDR2: LNHNV, YYDKDF (reference sequence). This CDR3 comprises 15 residues. V was pared by 3 bases and J by 4 bases, with 6 bases of the junction left unmatched. The CDR3 sequence: CATSRTGQGPDTQYF. The DNA read from the CDR3 is TGTGCCACCAGCAGGACCGGACAGGGACCAGATACG. The variable domain in full, completed from reference TRBV15 and TRBJ2-3, reads DAMVIQNPRYQVTQFGKPVTLSCSQTLNHNVMYWYQQKSSQAPKLLFHYYDKDFNNEADTPDNFQSRRPNTSFCFLDIRSPGLGDTAMYLCATSRTGQGPDTQYFGPGTRLTVL.

Note on this clone: The read halts 3 residues ahead of the CDR3 end, with the missing end drawn from the germline J gene. The rearrangement uses TRBV15 and TRBJ2-1; 7 positions match TRBD1. Trimming removed 2 bases from V and 2 bases from J; junction bases left unmatched: 6. Germline values: CDR1 LNHNV, CDR2 YYDKDF (reference sequence). The CDR3 totals 16 residues. CDR3 sequence: CATSRSSGTAYNEQFF. The CDR3 bases that were read are TGTGCCACCAGCAGATCCAGTGGGACAGCCTACAATGAG.

Details on this clone: The CDR3 end lies 3 residues beyond the end of the read and is filled in from the germline J gene. The chain recombines TRBV7-2 with TRBJ2-3, with a possible D match to TRBD2 (7 bases). Germline CDR1 is SGHTA and CDR2 is FQGNSA. The CDR3 spans 14 residues. The CDR3 is CASSFGGAGETQYF. CDR3 bases read: TGTGCCAGCAGCTTTGGGGGCGCGGGAGAGACG. Together with reference TRBV7-2 and TRBJ2-3, the CDR3 gives the full variable domain: GAGVSQSPSNKVTEKGKDVELRCDPISGHTALYWYRQSLGQGLEFLIYFQGNSAPDKSGLPSDRFSAERTGGSVSTLTIQRTQQEDSAVYLCASSFGGAGETQYFGPGTRLTVL.